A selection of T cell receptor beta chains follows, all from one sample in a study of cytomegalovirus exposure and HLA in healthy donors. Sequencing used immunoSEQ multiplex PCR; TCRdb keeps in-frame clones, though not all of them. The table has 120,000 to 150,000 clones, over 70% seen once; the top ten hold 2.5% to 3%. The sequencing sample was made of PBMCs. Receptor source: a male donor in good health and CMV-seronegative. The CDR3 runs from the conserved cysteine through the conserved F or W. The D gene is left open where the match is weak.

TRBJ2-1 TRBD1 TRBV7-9 TGTGCCAGCAGCTTAGTAGGGACAGGGGGCGATGAGCAGTTCTTC CASSLVGTGGDEQFF
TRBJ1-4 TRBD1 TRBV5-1 TGCGCCAGCAGCTCCACAGGGGGGCTGGTAGAAAAACTGTTTTTT CASSSTGGLVEKLFF
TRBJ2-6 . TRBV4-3 TGCGCCAGCATTGTGGCTAGCGAAGAGGATCGGGCCAACGTCCTGACTTTC CASIVASEEDRANVLTF
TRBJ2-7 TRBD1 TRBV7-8 TGTGCCAGCAGAACGAGGACAGGGGGGACCTACGAGCAGTACTTC CASRTRTGGTYEQYF
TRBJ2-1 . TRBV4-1 TGCGCCAGCAGCCAAGAGAGCGGGCTAGCTGGGGAGCAGTTCTTC CASSQESGLAGEQFF
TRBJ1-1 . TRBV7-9 TGTGCCAGCAGCGTACAACTGACTGGGAACACTGAAGCTTTCTTT CASSVQLTGNTEAFF
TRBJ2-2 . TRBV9 TGTGCCAGCAGCGTAGCTCCCCAAGCGGGCACCGGGGAGCTGTTTTTT CASSVAPQAGTGELFF
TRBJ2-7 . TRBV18 TGTGCCAGCTCACCTTTGTCCACAACCTACGAGCAGTACTTC CASSPLSTTYEQYF
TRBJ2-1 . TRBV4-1 TGCGCCAGCAGCCAGTACTACAATGAGCAGTTCTTC CASSQYYNEQFF
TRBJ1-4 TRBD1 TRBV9 TGTGCCAGCAGGGGGACAGGGGGTGAAAAACTGTTTTTT CASRGTGGEKLFF
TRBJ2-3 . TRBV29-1 TGCAGCGTTGAACGCTCGGCCGGCAGGGTAGGGGTGAATACGCAGTATTTT CSVERSAGRVGVNTQYF
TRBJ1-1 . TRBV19 TGTGCCAGTACTACAGGACCGATGCGTGAAGCTTTCTTT CASTTGPMREAFF
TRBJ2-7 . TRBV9 TGTGCCAGCAGCGTAGGGCCGCAGGACGAGCAGTACTTC CASSVGPQDEQYF
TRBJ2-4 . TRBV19 TGTGCCAGTAGATCAGACTACAAAAACATTCAGTACTTC CASRSDYKNIQYF
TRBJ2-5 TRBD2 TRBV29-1 TGCAGCGTTTCTACTAGCGGGAATCCAGAGACCCAGTACTTC CSVSTSGNPETQYF
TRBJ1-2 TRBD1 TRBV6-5 TGTGCCAGCCGACAGGGGAGTGTCTATGGCTACACCTTC CASRQGSVYGYTF
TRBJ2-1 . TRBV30 TGTGCCTGGAACATTGTGGATGAGCAGTTCTTC CAWNIVDEQFF
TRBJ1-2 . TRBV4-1 TGCGCCAGCAGCCAAGAACGGGTCGACTATGGCTACACCTTC CASSQERVDYGYTF
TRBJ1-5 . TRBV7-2 TGTGCCACGAGACGGGAGCCTAATCAGCCCCAGCATTTT CATRREPNQPQHF
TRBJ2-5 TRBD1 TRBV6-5 TGTGCCAGCAGTGGGACAGCAGAGACCCAGTACTTC CASSGTAETQYF
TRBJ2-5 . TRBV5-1 TGCGCCAGCAGCTTGGAAGCGGGTAACCAAGAGACCCAGTACTTC CASSLEAGNQETQYF